This TCR beta chain was found in a study of regulatory T cells in long-lasting Graves disease (dated by TCRdb to the early 2020s). Regarding the complete study: Persistent Graves' disease meant more than 5 years of antithyroid drug treatment with TSH receptor autoantibodies that stayed positive. Persistent Graves' disease patients were compared with newly diagnosed Graves' disease patients by peripheral blood TCR sequencing and RNA sequencing. The study was conducted in China and was registered as a clinical trial. Persistent Graves' disease patients in the clinical cohort had taken antithyroid drugs for approximately ten years on average. A total of around 35 samples were covered by TCR sequencing, comprising approximately 13 persistent and 20 or so newly diagnosed Graves' disease patients.

The paper's findings and limits, for the study overall: Sequencing and analysis were restricted to the TCR beta chain. Only peripheral blood was studied, because thyroid tissue, the primary lesion, was inaccessible. Compared with newly diagnosed patients, persistent Graves' disease patients had lower TCR Shannon entropy and fewer highly expanded clones, which suggests clonal expansion. Persistent patients shared more public clonotypes among themselves (around 2,700) than newly diagnosed patients did (approximately 870). As a limitation, the authors acknowledged that the small sample size may reduce accuracy.

Regarding this clonotype: Its cognate antigen has yet to be identified. No quality values exist for individual bases; no much larger clone is one base distant.

Explained via the paper, the time point label denotes: persistent/refractory GD, antithyroid drugs over 5 years with positive TRAb. RNA was extracted from PBMCs in TRIzol for both TCR sequencing and RNA sequencing. The diagnosis of Graves' disease followed American Thyroid Association guidelines. Recruitment of patients was carried out at an endocrinology department in Xi'an, China. Each patient gave about 9.1 milliliters of peripheral blood, collected in an EDTA anticoagulant tube. Ficoll Paque Plus density gradient separation was used to isolate PBMCs, and no further T cell sorting was done. An Agilent 2100 Bioanalyzer and agarose gel were used to assess RNA quality, and a NanoDrop 2000 was used to measure RNA concentration. The method was multiplex PCR. Sequencing instrument: Illumina HiSeq 4000. iRepertoire HTBI primers and Arm-PCR amplification of CDR3 regions were used to construct TCR beta libraries. Before sequencing, the PCR products went through gel purification. The study's processing was this. Across samples, approximately 68 TRBV and 12 to 15 TRBJ segments were identified and used for gene usage analysis of CDR3 amino acid clonotypes. COPE and FqMerger were used to merge filtered high-quality paired reads into contigs. BLAST was used to align contigs to IMGT TRBV, TRBD and TRBJ reference genes, and CDR3 was defined according to IMGT. Clonotypes above 0.1% frequency were classified as highly expanded clones. Shannon entropy was used to measure repertoire diversity, and the Gini coefficient was used to measure V-J evenness. A clonotype found in more than one individual was treated as public. The public reads were run again by TCRdb, first through fastp at Q25 and then through MiXCR, and only productive beta chains were kept. Entries are consolidated by CDR3 protein sequence, retaining the most common genes and DNA. These V and J calls are TCRdb output, not the study's own analysis. The sample table contains 400,000 or so distinct CDR3 sequences; only one count was recorded for less than 25% of them. Less than 25% of the sample is taken by the ten largest.

The input for sequencing was peripheral blood mononuclear cells (PBMCs), taken when the disease was refractory, from a patient treated with antithyroid drugs. This clonotype originated in a female donor with Graves disease.

The CDR3 protein is CSANGQRENEKLFF. Read as DNA, the sequence is TGCAGTGCCAATGGACAGCGAGAAAATGAAAAACTGTTTTTT. The V and J segments used are TRBV20-1 and TRBJ1-4; 6 matching bases give a weak D call of TRBD1. The junction shows trimming of 6 bases on V and 5 bases on J, plus 16 bases between the germline ends. In the germline V gene (reference sequence), CDR1 corresponds to DFQATT and CDR2 to SNEGSKA. Its CDR3 holds 14 amino acids, cysteine through phenylalanine. CDR3 DNA only is kept here, 42 bases in frame from base 1.